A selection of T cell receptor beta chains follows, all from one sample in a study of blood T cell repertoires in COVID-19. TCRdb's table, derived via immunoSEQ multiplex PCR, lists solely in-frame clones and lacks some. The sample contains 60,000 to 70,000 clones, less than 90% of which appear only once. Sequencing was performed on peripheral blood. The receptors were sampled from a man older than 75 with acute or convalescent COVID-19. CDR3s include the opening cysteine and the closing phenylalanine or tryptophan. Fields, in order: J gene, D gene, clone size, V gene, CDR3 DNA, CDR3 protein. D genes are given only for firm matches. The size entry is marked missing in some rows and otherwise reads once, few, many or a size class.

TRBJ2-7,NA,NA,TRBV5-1,TGCGCCAGCAGCTTGGGTCCAAACGGAGGGAACGAGCAGTACTTC,CASSLGPNGGNEQYF
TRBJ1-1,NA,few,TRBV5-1,TGCGCCAGCAGCTTGGGAGGGAACACTGAAGCTTTCTTT,CASSLGGNTEAFF
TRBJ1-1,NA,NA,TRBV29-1,TGCAGCGGCCGACGGGATCTGAACACTGAAGCTTTCTTT,CSGRRDLNTEAFF
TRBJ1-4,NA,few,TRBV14,TGTGCCAGCAGCCAACCCACCGGGACTGGGACTGGAAAACTGTTTTTT,CASSQPTGTGTGKLFF
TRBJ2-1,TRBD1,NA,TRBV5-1,TGCGCCAGCAGCGGACAGGGGGCGTACAATGAGCAGTTCTTC,CASSGQGAYNEQFF
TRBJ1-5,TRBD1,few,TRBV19,TGTGCCAGTAGTCCACAGACAGGGGGACGGCAGCCCCAGCATTTT,CASSPQTGGRQPQHF
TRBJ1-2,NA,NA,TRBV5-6,TGTGCCAGCAGCTTAAGTAGCAACTATGGCTACACCTTC,CASSLSSNYGYTF
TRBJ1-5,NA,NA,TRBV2,TGTGCCAGCAGTGAAGTAAATAGCAATCAGCCCCAGCATTTT,CASSEVNSNQPQHF
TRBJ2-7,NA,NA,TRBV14,TGTGCCAGCAGCACCCCCCGGGGCTCCTACGAGCAGTACTTC,CASSTPRGSYEQYF
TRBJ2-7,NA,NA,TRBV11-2,TGTGCCAGCAGACCCTGGGGCCGAGCCCGCTACTACGAGCAGTACTTC,CASRPWGRARYYEQYF
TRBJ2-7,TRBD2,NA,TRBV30,TGTGCCTGGAGTTGGACCAGGGGGCGGACTAGCGGGAACTACGAGCAGTACTTC,CAWSWTRGRTSGNYEQYF
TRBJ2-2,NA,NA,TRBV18,TGTGCCAGCTCACGTACAGCCAACACCGGGGAGCTGTTTTTT,CASSRTANTGELFF
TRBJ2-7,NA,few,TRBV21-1,TGTGCCAGCAGCAAAGCGCTTTTAGGCAGGGGGCCGACCTACGAGCAGTACTTC,CASSKALLGRGPTYEQYF
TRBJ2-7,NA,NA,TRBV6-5,TGTGCCAGCAGTCCAGGTCAGAGCTCCTACGAGCAGTACTTC,CASSPGQSSYEQYF
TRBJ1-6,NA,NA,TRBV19,TGTGCCAGTAGTTTGTCGGGGGGGAATTCACCCCTCCACTTT,CASSLSGGNSPLHF
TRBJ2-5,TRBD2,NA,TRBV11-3,TGTGCCAGCCGCTATCGGGGGGGAGAGACCCAGTACTTC,CASRYRGGETQYF
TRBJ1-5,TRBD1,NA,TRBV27,TGTGCCAGCAGCGCACAGGGGGCGGGTCAGCCCCAGCATTTT,CASSAQGAGQPQHF
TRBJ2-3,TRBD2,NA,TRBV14,TGTGCCAGCAGCCAAGATCTAGCGGGAGTTAACACAGATACGCAGTATTTT,CASSQDLAGVNTDTQYF
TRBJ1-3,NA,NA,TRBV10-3,TGTGCCATCAAGTTCGGGTCGGGAAACACCATATATTTT,CAIKFGSGNTIYF
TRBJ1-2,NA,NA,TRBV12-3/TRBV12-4,TGTGCCAGCAGTCCGACAGGCCAATATGGCTACACCTTC,CASSPTGQYGYTF
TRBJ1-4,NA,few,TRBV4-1,TGCGCCAGCAGCCAGGGACTGACGAATGAAAAACTGTTTTTT,CASSQGLTNEKLFF
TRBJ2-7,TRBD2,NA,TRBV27,TGTGCCAGCAGTAACGGACTAGCGGGATCCTACGAGCAGTACTTC,CASSNGLAGSYEQYF
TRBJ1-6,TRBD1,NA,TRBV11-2,TGTGCCAGCAGCGAGACAGGGCATGTCTCACCCCTCCACTTT,CASSETGHVSPLHF
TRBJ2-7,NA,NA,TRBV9,TGTGCCAGCAGCCTCCGACTGAGCTCCTACGAGCAGTACTTC,CASSLRLSSYEQYF
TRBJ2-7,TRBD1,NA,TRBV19,TGTGCCAGTAGTATGGCGGGACAGGGGCCTTACGAGCAGTACTTC,CASSMAGQGPYEQYF
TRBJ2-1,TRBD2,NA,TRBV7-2,TGTGCCAGCAGCCTACAGGGGGTAACTAGCGGGAGGAGCTACAATGAGCAGTTCTTC,CASSLQGVTSGRSYNEQFF
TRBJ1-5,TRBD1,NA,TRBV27,TGTGCCAGCAGTCCAATTGGACAGGGATATCAGCCCCAGCATTTT,CASSPIGQGYQPQHF
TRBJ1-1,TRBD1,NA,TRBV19,TGTGCCAGTAGACCATCCAGGGGGCGCGGTGAAGCTTTCTTT,CASRPSRGRGEAFF
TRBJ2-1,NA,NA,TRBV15,TGTGCCACCAGCAGGGGAGAGACCGGCCATGAGCAGTTCTTC,CATSRGETGHEQFF
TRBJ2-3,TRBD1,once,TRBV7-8,TGTGCCAGCAGCTTATCGACAGGGGGCAGGGATACGCAGTATTTT,CASSLSTGGRDTQYF
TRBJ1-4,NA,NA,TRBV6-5,TGTGCCAGCAGTTACAGCCCTAATGAAAAACTGTTTTTT,CASSYSPNEKLFF
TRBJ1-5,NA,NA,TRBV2,TGTGCCAGCAGTCTTTTAACAGGGAACCAGCCCCAGCATTTT,CASSLLTGNQPQHF
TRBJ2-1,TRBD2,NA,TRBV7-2,TGTGCCAGCAGCCCTCGGCTAGCGGGACTCTCCTACAATGAGCAGTTCTTC,CASSPRLAGLSYNEQFF
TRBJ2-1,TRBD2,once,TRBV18,TGTGCCAGCTCGCGGACTAGCGGGAACAATGAGCAGTTCTTC,CASSRTSGNNEQFF